The entry below gives a single T cell receptor beta chain sequence along with its context. Sequencing used immunoSEQ multiplex PCR; TCRdb keeps in-frame clones, though not all of them. The repertoire consists of about 250,000 clones, with roughly 88% occurring once and the leading ten covering around 1.5%. The data stem from a study of blood T cell repertoires in COVID-19. Overall study context: Spain, Italy and the United States supplied samples that represented acute and convalescent COVID-19.

The CDR3 is 13 amino acids. Looked up from germline, CDR1 is SGHDT and CDR2 is YYEEEE. V was shortened by 0 bases and J by 7 bases, with 8 bases between the two germline ends. This sequence was found in a man older than 75 with acute or convalescent COVID-19. The sample comprised peripheral blood. This chain links TRBV5-6 with TRBJ2-1; D call uncertain. The chain's CDR3 is CASSLVSWNEQFF. In DNA, the CDR3 is TGTGCCAGCAGCTTGGTTAGTTGGAATGAGCAGTTCTTC.